The clone carrying this T cell receptor (beta chain) was detected a few times. This sample stems from a study of blood T cell repertoires in COVID-19. Overall study: COVID-19 samples from acute and convalescent phases originated in the United States, Italy and Spain. In each case, the material was cDNA or gDNA derived from T cells, B-cell-depleted T cells, or PBMCs.

Original analysis: Amplifying reference gene primers gave estimates of nucleated cell counts. Method: immunoSEQ multiplex PCR; TCRdb's copy keeps in-frame clones and lacks some. V and J calls and clone size are those listed in that table; D and trimming were worked out from the DNA. The table has 150,000 to 200,000 clones, more than 80% seen once. Looked up from germline, CDR1 is SGHTA and CDR2 is FQGTGA. The V end was cut by 5 bases, the J end by 2 bases, with 10 bases between. The CDR3 consists of 14 residues. The rearrangement uses TRBV7-3 and TRBJ1-5; D gene uncertain. Specimen: peripheral blood. This TCR derives from a woman aged 40 to 50 with COVID-19, enrolled during active disease. The CDR3 sequence: CASSPHRGNQPQHF. The CDR3 nucleotides read TGTGCCAGCAGCCCCCACCGCGGCAATCAGCCCCAGCATTTT.